This T cell receptor (beta chain) emerged from a study of T cell repertoires in cytomegalovirus infection. TCRdb reprocessed the reads with MiXCR, giving one entry per CDR3 protein. The profile shows about 600,000 distinct CDR3 sequences, approximately 25% of them singletons. The CDR3 length is 13 residues. V was pared by 5 bases and J by 0 bases, with 5 bases between. Per the germline V gene, CDR1 is SQVTM and CDR2 is ANQGSEA. The sample holds a few counts of this clonotype. The receptor was derived from a human donor in good health (CMV status not recorded). Some clones in this sample may be carry-over from other donors' samples. The chain employs TRBV29-1 and TRBJ2-6; D not resolved. Sequenced: CD8+ T cells from PBMCs. The CDR3 nucleotides read TGCAGCGTTTTAGGCTCTGGGGCCAACGTCCTGACTTTC. Amino acids: CSVLGSGANVLTF. Filled out from reference TRBV29-1 and TRBJ2-6, the complete variable domain reads SAVISQKPSRDICQRGTSLTIQCQVDSQVTMMFWYRQQPGQSLTLIATANQGSEATYESGFVIDKFPISRPNLTFSTLTVSNMSPEDSSIYLCSVLGSGANVLTFGAGSRLTVL.